The 5 T cell receptor beta chains listed next were all sequenced from one sample in a study of technical replicates of blood from several donors. Data came from immunoSEQ multiplex PCR; TCRdb stores just in-frame clones and leaves some out. The sample consists of some 85,000 clones, 95% to 97% of them appearing once. Material: T cells isolated from PBMCs. Receptors were obtained from a human donor in good health.

The chain is built from TRBV18 and TRBJ1-1, with D maybe TRBD1 (5 bases). Trimming removed 6 bases from V and 3 bases from J, with 11 bases in between. CDR1 is KGHSH and CDR2 is LQKENI in the germline V gene. CDR3 length: 13 amino acids. The CDR3 is CASSSREDTEAFF. The DNA of the CDR3 is TGTGCCAGCTCCAGCAGGGAGGACACTGAAGCTTTCTTT.

The V call is TRBV5-6, the J call TRBJ2-5, with D maybe TRBD1 (6 bases). V was pared by 4 bases and J by 2 bases, with 15 bases between. The CDR3 is made up of 15 amino acids. Germline assignment: CDR1 SGHDT and CDR2 YYEEEE. CDR3: CASSALDREQETQYF. The CDR3 DNA reads TGTGCCAGCAGCGCCTTGGACAGAGAGCAAGAGACCCAGTACTTC. Using reference TRBV5-6 and TRBJ2-5 for the parts outside the CDR3, the full variable domain is DAGVTQSPTHLIKTRGQQVTLRCSPKSGHDTVSWYQQALGQGPQFIFQYYEEEERQRGNFPDRFSGHQFPNYSSELNVNALLLGDSALYLCASSALDREQETQYFGPGTRLLVL.

V gene TRBV5-8 combines with J gene TRBJ2-7, with TRBD2 identical over 11 bases. The germline CDR1 and CDR2 sequences are SGHTS and YDEGEE. The junction had 18 bases not matched to a gene; V was cut back by 6 bases and J by 4 bases. This CDR3 comprises 18 residues. The CDR3 DNA reads TGTGCCAGCACACTAGCGGGAGTCGGAGGGTATACGGGGTACGAGCAGTACTTC. It specifies CASTLAGVGGYTGYEQYF.

The rearrangement uses TRBV18 and TRBJ2-7, with D maybe TRBD1 (6 bases). The CDR3 contains 13 residues. The germline V and J ends were trimmed by 6 bases and 2 bases, with 11 bases remaining between them. In germline, CDR1 is KGHSH, CDR2 LQKENI. In DNA, the CDR3 is TGTGCCAGCTCCACCAGGGGTACCTACGAGCAGTACTTC. The encoded protein is CASSTRGTYEQYF. Together with reference TRBV18 and TRBJ2-7, the CDR3 gives the full variable domain: NAGVMQNPRHLVRRRGQEARLRCSPMKGHSHVYWYRQLPEEGLKFMVYLQKENIIDESGMPKERFSAEFPKEGPSILRIQQVVRGDSAAYFCASSTRGTYEQYFGPGTRLTVT.

CDR3 amino acids: CASSGDREGEKLFF. CDR3 bases: TGTGCCAGCAGCGGGGACAGGGAAGGTGAAAAACTGTTTTTT. This chain connects TRBV5-4 to TRBJ1-4, with TRBD1 matching over 9 bases. CDR3 size: 14 residues. V shed 4 bases and J 7 bases; nucleotides not matched to a gene: 5. Germline CDR1 is SGHNT and CDR2 is YYREEE (reference sequence).